The 7 T cell receptor beta chains listed next were all sequenced from one sample in a study of T cells in Graves' hyperthyroidism and ophthalmopathy. The CDR3 regions of TCR beta were amplified from RNA transcripts. The primer set for the first-round RT-PCR of the TCR CDR3 was HTBI. TCRdb reanalysed the multiplex PCR reads using MiXCR and keeps one entry per CDR3 protein. Of about 590,000 distinct CDR3 sequences listed, around 14% are singletons. Sequencing input: blood. These receptors originate from a woman aged 25 to 39 with Graves' hyperthyroidism.

This clonotype was seen only a few times. The chain joins TRBV3-1 to TRBJ2-3, with 8 positions matching TRBD2. Germline CDR1 reads LGHDT; CDR2 reads YNNKEL (reference sequence). J lost 2 bases, V lost 2 bases, and 12 bases had no gene match. The CDR3 length is 18 residues. CDR3 nucleotide sequence: TGTGCCAGCAGCCAAACCTTCCCAAGCGGGAGTGTCACAGATACGCAGTATTTT. Translated: CASSQTFPSGSVTDTQYF.

The chain employs TRBV6-5 and TRBJ2-7; tentatively, D is TRBD1 or TRBD2 (5 bases each). V was trimmed by 2 bases and J by 0 bases, leaving 8 bases between them. The CDR3 covers 14 residues. Germline V gene lookup returns CDR1 MNHEY and CDR2 SVGAGI. The CDR3 is CASSYGTTSYEQYF. CDR3 DNA sequence: TGTGCCAGCAGTTACGGGACGACCTCCTACGAGCAGTACTTC.

This clonotype was observed at least ten times. The chain uses TRBV27 and TRBJ1-6; the D gene is possibly TRBD1 (5 bases). CDR3 size: 14 residues. V was pared by 0 bases and J by 6 bases, with 6 bases between. Germline-derived CDR1 and CDR2 are MNHEY and SMNVEV (reference sequence). The DNA for the CDR3 is TGTGCCAGCAGTTTATCCAGGGCTAATTCACCCCTCCACTTT. Translating gives CASSLSRANSPLHF.

This clonotype was counted at least ten times. The genes are TRBV3-1 and TRBJ1-5, with 7 bases that match TRBD1. Germline CDR1 LGHDT, CDR2 YNNKEL (reference sequence). The CDR3 has 15 residues. V lost 2 bases, J lost 9 bases, and 10 bases stayed unmatched. The CDR3 here is CASSQSLGGHRPQHF. The CDR3 nucleotides read TGTGCCAGCAGCCAAAGCTTAGGGGGCCATAGGCCCCAGCATTTT.

This clonotype was observed at least ten times. This chain connects TRBV12-3 or TRBV12-4 to TRBJ2-2; 11 bases are a match to TRBD2. The length of the CDR3 is 14 residues. V trimming: 6 bases; J trimming: 7 bases; junction bases outside the gene matches: 4. This CDR3 reads CASSRLAGGGELFF. CDR3 DNA: TGTGCCAGCAGCCGTCTAGCGGGAGGCGGGGAGCTGTTTTTT.

In its sample, this clonotype was seen a few times. The chain uses TRBV7-9 and TRBJ1-4; 8 nucleotides align to TRBD1. Germline V gives CDR1 SEHNR, CDR2 FQNEAQ (reference sequence). The CDR3 is 12 amino acids. The V and J ends lost 3 bases and 12 bases, in that order; junction bases with no gene match: 3. This CDR3 is CASSLTGAELFF. The DNA for the CDR3 is TGTGCCAGCAGCTTGACAGGGGCAGAACTGTTTTTT.

The chain carries TRBV7-2 and TRBJ2-5; TRBD2 agrees at 11 bases. The V and J ends lost 1 base and 6 bases, in that order; junction bases with no gene match: 19. Germline CDR1 is SGHTA and CDR2 is FQGNSA. The CDR3 is made up of 20 amino acids. This CDR3 is CASSLGVRLATSGSLKTQYF. The CDR3 region has the DNA TGTGCCAGCAGCTTAGGGGTCAGGTTGGCAACTAGCGGGAGTTTAAAGACCCAGTACTTC.